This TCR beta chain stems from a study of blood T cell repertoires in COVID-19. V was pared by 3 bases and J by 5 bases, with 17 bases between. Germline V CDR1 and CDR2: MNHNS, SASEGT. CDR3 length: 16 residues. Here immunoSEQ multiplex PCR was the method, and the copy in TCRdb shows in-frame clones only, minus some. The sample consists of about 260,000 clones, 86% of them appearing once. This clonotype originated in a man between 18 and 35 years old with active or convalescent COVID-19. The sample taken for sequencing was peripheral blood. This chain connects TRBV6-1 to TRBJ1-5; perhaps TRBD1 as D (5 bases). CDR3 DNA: TGTGCCAGCAGTGACCCGATGGCAGGGAGGGATCAGCCCCAGCATTTT. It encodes CASSDPMAGRDQPQHF.